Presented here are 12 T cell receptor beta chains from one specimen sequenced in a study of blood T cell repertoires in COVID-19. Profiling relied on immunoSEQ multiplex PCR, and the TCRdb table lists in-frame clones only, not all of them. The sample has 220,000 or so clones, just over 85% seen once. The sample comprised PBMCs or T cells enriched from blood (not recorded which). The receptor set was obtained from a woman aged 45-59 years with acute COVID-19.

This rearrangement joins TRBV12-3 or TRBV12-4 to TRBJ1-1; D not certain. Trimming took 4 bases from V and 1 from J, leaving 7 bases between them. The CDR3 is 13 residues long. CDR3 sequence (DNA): TGTGCCAGCAGTTACTATGAGAACACTGAAGCTTTCTTT. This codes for CASSYYENTEAFF.

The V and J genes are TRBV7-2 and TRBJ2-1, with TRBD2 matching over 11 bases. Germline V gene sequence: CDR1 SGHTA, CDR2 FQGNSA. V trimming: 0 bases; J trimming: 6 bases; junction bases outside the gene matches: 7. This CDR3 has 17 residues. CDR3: CASSLAFGLAGTNEQFF. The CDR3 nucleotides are TGTGCCAGCAGCTTAGCATTTGGACTAGCGGGCACCAATGAGCAGTTCTTC.

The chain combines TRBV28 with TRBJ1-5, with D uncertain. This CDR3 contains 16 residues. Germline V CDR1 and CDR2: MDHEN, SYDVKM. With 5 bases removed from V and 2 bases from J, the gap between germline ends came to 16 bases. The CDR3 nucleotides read TGTGCCAGCAGTCCCACCCCGGGGAGAGGCAATCAGCCCCAGCATTTT. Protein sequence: CASSPTPGRGNQPQHF.

The CDR3 DNA follows: TGTGCCAGTAGGCCGCCGGGACTAGCGGGAGCGGGGGGTGAGCAGTTCTTC. This translates into CASRPPGLAGAGGEQFF. The rearrangement joins TRBV19 to TRBJ2-1, with 14 bases identical to TRBD2. This CDR3 comprises 17 residues. CDR1 and CDR2 from the germline V gene are LNHDA and SQIVND (reference sequence). Trimming took 6 bases from V and 9 from J; bases not matched to a gene: 13.

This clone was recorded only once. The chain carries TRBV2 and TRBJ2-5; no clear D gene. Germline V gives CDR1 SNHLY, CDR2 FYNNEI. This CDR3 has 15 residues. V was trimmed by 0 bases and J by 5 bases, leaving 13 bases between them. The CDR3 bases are TGTGCCAGCAGTGAAGCGCTTCTAGTGAGGGAGACCCAGTACTTC. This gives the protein CASSEALLVRETQYF.

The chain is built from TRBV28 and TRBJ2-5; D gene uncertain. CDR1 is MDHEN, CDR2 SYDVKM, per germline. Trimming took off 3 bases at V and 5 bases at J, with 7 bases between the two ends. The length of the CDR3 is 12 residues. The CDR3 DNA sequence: TGTGCCAGCAGTTTTGTCGGGGAGACCCAGTACTTC. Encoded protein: CASSFVGETQYF.

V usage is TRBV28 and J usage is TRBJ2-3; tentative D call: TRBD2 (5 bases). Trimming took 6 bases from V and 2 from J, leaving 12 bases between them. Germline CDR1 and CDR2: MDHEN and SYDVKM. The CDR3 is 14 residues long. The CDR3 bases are TGTGCCAGCAGCCCGGTCCGGGACACAGATACGCAGTATTTT. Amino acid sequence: CASSPVRDTDTQYF.

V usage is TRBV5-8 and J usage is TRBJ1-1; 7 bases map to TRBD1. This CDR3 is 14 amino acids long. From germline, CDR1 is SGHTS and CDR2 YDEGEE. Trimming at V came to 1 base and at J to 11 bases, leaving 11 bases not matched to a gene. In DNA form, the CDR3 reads TGTGCCAGCAGCTTGAGGGACAGAGTAGTGGCGGCTTTCTTT. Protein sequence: CASSLRDRVVAAFF.

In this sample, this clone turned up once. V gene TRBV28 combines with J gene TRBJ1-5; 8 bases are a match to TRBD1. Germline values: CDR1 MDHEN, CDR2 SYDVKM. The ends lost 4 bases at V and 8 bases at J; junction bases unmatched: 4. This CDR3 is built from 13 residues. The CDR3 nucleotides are TGTGCCAGCAGTTGGACAGGGCCGAAGCCCCAGCATTTT. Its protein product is CASSWTGPKPQHF. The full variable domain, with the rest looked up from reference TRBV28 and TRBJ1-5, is DVKVTQSSRYLVKRTGEKVFLECVQDMDHENMFWYRQDPGLGLRLIYFSYDVKMKEKGDIPEGYSVSREKKERFSLILESASTNQTSMYLCASSWTGPKPQHFGDGTRLSIL.

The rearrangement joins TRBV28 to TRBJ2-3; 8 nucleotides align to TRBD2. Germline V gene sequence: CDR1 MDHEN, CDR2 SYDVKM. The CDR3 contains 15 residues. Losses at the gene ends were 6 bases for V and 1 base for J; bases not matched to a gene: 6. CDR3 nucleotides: TGTGCCAGCAGCCCCACTAGCGGAGGCACAGATACGCAGTATTTT. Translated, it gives CASSPTSGGTDTQYF.

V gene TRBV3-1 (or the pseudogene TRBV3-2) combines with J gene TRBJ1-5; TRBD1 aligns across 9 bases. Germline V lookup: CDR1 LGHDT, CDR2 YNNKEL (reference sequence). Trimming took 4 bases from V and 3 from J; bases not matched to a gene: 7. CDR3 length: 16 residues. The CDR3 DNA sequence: TGTGCCAGCAGCCCTCGTCGGACAGGGGCCAATCAGCCCCAGCATTTT. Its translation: CASSPRRTGANQPQHF.

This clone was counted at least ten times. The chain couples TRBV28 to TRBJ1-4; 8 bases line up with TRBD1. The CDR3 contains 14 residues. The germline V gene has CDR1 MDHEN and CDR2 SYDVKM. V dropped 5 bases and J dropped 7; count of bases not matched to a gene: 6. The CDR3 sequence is CASSLQGGGEKLFF. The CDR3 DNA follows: TGTGCCAGCAGTCTACAGGGGGGAGGTGAAAAACTGTTTTTT. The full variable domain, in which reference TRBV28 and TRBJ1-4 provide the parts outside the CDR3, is DVKVTQSSRYLVKRTGEKVFLECVQDMDHENMFWYRQDPGLGLRLIYFSYDVKMKEKGDIPEGYSVSREKKERFSLILESASTNQTSMYLCASSLQGGGEKLFFGSGTQLSVL.